This is a list of T cell receptor beta chains from one sample in a study of OX40 agonist ivuxolimab in advanced cancers. Some clones are missing from TCRdb's copy, which holds only in-frame ones; the method was immunoSEQ multiplex PCR. Counted here are 42,000 or so clones, over 65% occurring once; the ten biggest clones make up about 15%. Material: CD4+ or CD8+ T cells sorted from blood, obtained in a trial of the OX40 agonist ivuxolimab. These receptors all stem from an adult with an advanced solid tumor such as melanoma, head and neck, liver or kidney cancer. Each CDR3 is given with its conserved first and last residue. Fields, in order: V gene, CDR3 protein.

>TRBV6-5
CASSYYRGWRGPQHF
>TRBV11-2
CASSLASGSWYEQYF
>TRBV19
CATLYPRPGLVRNEQFF
>TRBV27
CASRGTGGRTEAFF
>TRBV28
CASSFDTSTDTQYF
>TRBV2
CASKGIGTDTQYF
>TRBV13
CASEDVDSTDTQYF
>TRBV6-5
CASSYFPRRGTDTQYF
>TRBV6-6
CASSTTDYRTGNTIYF
>TRBV19
CASSIRDGMNTEAFF
>TRBV9
CASSVETALSYNEQFF
>TRBV5-1
CASSGTSFPYEQYF
>TRBV10-2
CASSQTSALVTDTQYF
>TRBV19
CASSVRTGDYEQYF
>TRBV28
CASSSPRGGTSGTYEQYF